This T cell receptor (beta chain) is from a study of Ad26.COV2.S vaccination and SARS-CoV-2 variants. Study summary: By the intramuscular route, Ad26.COV2.S was given once, or twice 56 days apart. Findings and limits, study-wide: Researchers reported similar non-spike TCR breadth in vaccine and placebo recipients. The TCR breadth and depth analyses may have understated or missed part of the total T cell responses. While placebo recipients had lower spike-specific TCR breadth, vaccine recipients had more.

The CDR3 contains 13 residues. Trimming took off 1 base at V and 3 bases at J, with 4 bases between the two ends. CDR1 and CDR2 (germline): LGHDT, YNNKEL (reference sequence). Treatment denoted: roughly 20 received Ad26.COV2.S at low or high dose, single or two shots; several received placebo; per-sample allocation not given. Collection of the samples took place on day 63 after the first injection of vaccine or placebo. The method was immunoSEQ multiplex PCR; TCRdb's version includes in-frame clones alone and lacks a portion of them. The sample holds around 250,000 clones, around nine tenths seen once. This clone was seen once. Antigen specificity is unknown. Other DNA sequences in the same sample also yield this CDR3.

This specimen was peripheral blood, taken in a trial of Ad26.COV2.S vaccine versus placebo. The TCR originated in a person between 18 and 59 years old who received the Ad26.COV2.S COVID-19 vaccine or a placebo. The rearrangement joins TRBV3-1 (or the pseudogene TRBV3-2) to TRBJ1-5; D is unclear. The CDR3 DNA is TGTGCCAGCAGCCAAGCCCCCAATCAGCCCCAGCATTTT. This codes for CASSQAPNQPQHF.